This passage covers 23 T cell receptor beta chains from one sample sequenced in a study of tumor-infiltrating lymphocytes in localized non-small cell lung cancer (dated by TCRdb to the early 2020s). The receptor library was made with the immunoSEQ multiplex PCR assay. TCRdb took over this immuneACCESS table, retaining in-frame rearrangements with V and J assigned. Such tables are incomplete; in checked studies, under half of the missing clones stem from an unresolved V gene, and the remainder is unexplained. This sample lists more than 2,500 clones; less than 70% were detected once. Over 20% of the sample is taken by the ten largest. Sample: uninvolved lung tissue not adjacent to the tumor. The receptors derive from a human donor with non-small cell lung cancer.

By proportion, this clone is large. This sequence joins TRBV6-5 and TRBJ1-5; D call uncertain. V lost 5 bases and J 9 bases, leaving 14 bases between the germline ends. The CDR3 sequence is 13 residues long. The germline V gene encodes CDR1 MNHEY and CDR2 SVGAGI. CDR3 sequence reads: CASSTHPERPQHF. The CDR3 coding sequence is TGTGCCAGCAGTACTCATCCGGAGCGGCCCCAGCATTTT.

This chain connects TRBV9 to TRBJ2-7, with unresolved D. Germline loops: CDR1 SGDLS, CDR2 YYNGEE. The CDR3 is made up of 14 amino acids. With 1 base removed from V and 7 bases from J, the gap between germline ends came to 15 bases. The CDR3 DNA reads TGTGCCAGCAGCGTATTTGACATTCCTACGGAGCAGTACTTC. Translating gives CASSVFDIPTEQYF.

This clone was detected a few times. The chain uses TRBV6-5 and TRBJ2-7; D unresolved. The V end was cut by 0 bases, the J end by 5 bases, with 8 bases between. The CDR3 is 13 amino acids. The germline gives CDR1 MNHEY, CDR2 SVGAGI. In DNA form, the CDR3 reads TGTGCCAGCAGTTACTCAGGGTACCACGAGCAGTACTTC. It translates to CASSYSGYHEQYF.

The rearrangement uses TRBV15 and TRBJ2-7; D is uncertain. This CDR3 is 12 amino acids long. The germline V gene has CDR1 LNHNV and CDR2 YYDKDF (reference sequence). V was pared by 0 bases and J by 5 bases, with 5 bases between. DNA for the CDR3: TGTGCCACCAGCAGAGATTCCCACGAGCAGTACTTC. Translated: CATSRDSHEQYF.

Here the CDR3 DNA reads TGTGCCAGCAGCTTAACAGGCTACGAGCAGTACTTC. Its protein is CASSLTGYEQYF. V is TRBV7-2 and J is TRBJ2-7, with D tentatively TRBD1 (5 bases). V was trimmed by 2 bases and J by 3 bases, leaving 5 bases between them. CDR3 size: 12 residues. The germline CDR1 and CDR2 sequences are SGHTA and FQGNSA.

This chain uses TRBV5-4 with TRBJ1-2; D might be TRBD1 (5 bases). V lost 2 bases and J 4 bases, leaving 9 bases between the germline ends. The CDR3 totals 13 residues. The V gene's germline CDR1 is SGHNT and CDR2 YYREEE (reference sequence). CDR3 sequence reads: CASSLPGGYGYTF. For the CDR3, the DNA is TGTGCCAGCAGCTTACCCGGGGGCTATGGCTACACCTTC.

The chain links TRBV5-1 to TRBJ2-7; D possibly uses TRBD1 or TRBD2 (5 bases each). The CDR3 runs to 15 residues. V lost 0 bases to trimming and J lost 0 bases, with 10 bases between them. CDR1 SGHRS and CDR2 YFSETQ come from the germline V gene. This CDR3 reads CASSLGDAGSYEQYF. CDR3 nucleotides: TGCGCCAGCAGCTTGGGGGACGCAGGCTCCTACGAGCAGTACTTC.

The V and J genes are TRBV11-3 and TRBJ2-1; possibly TRBD2 for D (6 bases). This CDR3 comprises 13 residues. CDR1 is SGHNT and CDR2 is YENEEA in the germline V gene. V lost 1 base and J 9 bases, leaving 10 bases between the germline ends. CDR3 DNA sequence: TGTGCCAGCAGCTTAGGTGGAGGGAGTGAGCAGTTCTTC. This encodes CASSLGGGSEQFF.

The chain has TRBV5-1 and TRBJ2-7, with D perhaps matching TRBD2 (6 bases). V lost 1 base, J lost 0 bases, and 17 bases lay in between. This CDR3 contains 17 residues. Germline V gene data show CDR1 as SGHRS and CDR2 as YFSETQ. CDR3 coding DNA: TGCGCCAGCAGCTTGAGTGTGGAGGGAAGGAGCTCCTACGAGCAGTACTTC. It yields the protein CASSLSVEGRSSYEQYF.

By sample fraction, this clone is large. The chain links TRBV7-8 to TRBJ2-5, with D unclear. The CDR3 length is 14 residues. V gave up 3 bases and J gave up 1 base, with 9 bases separating them. Germline CDR1 reads SGHVS; CDR2 reads FQNEAQ. CDR3 sequence reads: CASSFDPGQETQYF. DNA for the CDR3: TGTGCCAGCAGCTTTGATCCGGGCCAAGAGACCCAGTACTTC.

This clone was counted only a few times. The rearrangement links TRBV6-5 to TRBJ2-2; D may match TRBD1 or TRBD2 (5 bases each). V gave up 5 bases and J gave up 6 bases, with 13 bases separating them. The germline V gene encodes CDR1 MNHEY and CDR2 SVGAGI. CDR3 length: 14 amino acids. The CDR3 reads CASSAQGVPGELFF. The DNA for the CDR3 is TGTGCCAGCAGTGCCCAGGGAGTTCCCGGGGAGCTGTTTTTT.

This clone was seen only once. The V call is TRBV29-1, the J call TRBJ1-1; D unclear. Per the germline V gene, CDR1 is SQVTM and CDR2 is ANQGSEA. Trimming took off 8 bases at V and 3 bases at J, with 13 bases between the two ends. This CDR3 is built from 12 residues. Here the CDR3 DNA reads TGCAGCTCCTCGAGGGCAGACACTGAAGCTTTCTTT. This codes for CSSSRADTEAFF.

This chain connects TRBV19 to TRBJ1-5; 8 bases line up with TRBD1. CDR1 and CDR2 (germline): LNHDA, SQIVND (reference sequence). The V gene end was trimmed by 8 bases and the J gene end by 2 bases; junction bases not matched to a gene: 8. The CDR3 loop spans 15 amino acids. The CDR3 is CASLDRGGGNQPQHF. The DNA for the CDR3 is TGTGCCAGTCTTGACAGGGGTGGAGGCAATCAGCCCCAGCATTTT.

This clone is a singleton in its sample. The genes are TRBV7-3 and TRBJ1-3; D might be TRBD1 (5 bases). The CDR3 runs to 14 residues. Trimming pared 3 bases from V and 2 bases from J, leaving 8 bases between. Germline V gives CDR1 SGHTA, CDR2 FQGTGA. The CDR3: CASSLGVAGNTIYF. The CDR3 coding sequence is TGTGCCAGCAGCTTGGGGGTAGCTGGAAACACCATATATTTT. The full variable domain, with the rest looked up from reference TRBV7-3 and TRBJ1-3, is GAGVSQTPSNKVTEKGKYVELRCDPISGHTALYWYRQSLGQGPEFLIYFQGTGAADDSGLPNDRFFAVRPEGSVSTLKIQRTERGDSAVYLCASSLGVAGNTIYFGEGSWLTVV.

The rearrangement joins TRBV27 to TRBJ2-7, with D perhaps given as TRBD1 or TRBD2 (5 bases each). Germline loops: CDR1 MNHEY, CDR2 SMNVEV (reference sequence). V lost 7 bases, J lost 3 bases, and 19 bases lay in between. There are 15 residues in the CDR3. CDR3 residues: CASTPLAQGVYEQYF. In DNA, the CDR3 is TGTGCCAGCACCCCCCTGGCGCAGGGAGTCTACGAGCAGTACTTC.

The chain uses TRBV29-1 and TRBJ2-7; 9 positions agree with TRBD2. Germline V lookup: CDR1 SQVTM, CDR2 ANQGSEA. The CDR3 length is 14 residues. The junction had 9 bases not matched to a gene; V was cut back by 5 bases and J by 4 bases. CDR3 bases: TGCAGCGTTAAACTTAGCGGGAGCGGGTACGAGCAGTACTTC. Amino acids: CSVKLSGSGYEQYF.

V usage is TRBV6-1 and J usage is TRBJ1-1; 8 bases match TRBD1. V gave up 4 bases and J gave up 0 bases; unmatched junction bases: 7. From germline, CDR1 is MNHNS and CDR2 SASEGT. This CDR3 has 16 amino acids. The CDR3 loop reads CASSVDREKMNTEAFF. CDR3 DNA: TGTGCCAGCAGTGTGGACAGGGAGAAGATGAACACTGAAGCTTTCTTT.

This clone was counted a few times. V and J are TRBV4-3 and TRBJ1-2, with D possibly being TRBD1 (5 bases). Trimming shortened V by 1 base and J by 8 bases, and 14 bases separated the two germline ends. The CDR3 has 14 amino acids. The germline gives CDR1 LGHNA, CDR2 YSLEER. The CDR3 nucleotides are TGCGCCAGCAGCCAAGTCCTGGCAGGGAGAGGCTACACCTTC. This codes for CASSQVLAGRGYTF.

This clone was picked up a small number of times. The rearrangement links TRBV6-1 to TRBJ1-2; perhaps TRBD1 as D (5 bases). Germline values: CDR1 MNHNS, CDR2 SASEGT. CDR3 length equals 14 residues. V lost 3 bases and J 2 bases, leaving 10 bases between the germline ends. CDR3 DNA sequence: TGTGCCAGCAGTGAGGGCAGGGTGAACTATGGCTACACCTTC. Translating gives CASSEGRVNYGYTF.

This clone was observed once. The CDR3 DNA follows: TGCAGCGGGAGACAGGGTTATGAAAAACTGTTTTTT. Translating gives CSGRQGYEKLFF. The rearrangement joins TRBV29-1 to TRBJ1-4, with 7 nucleotides matching TRBD1. Per germline, CDR1 SQVTM and CDR2 ANQGSEA. With V trimmed by 7 bases and J by 6 bases, 5 bases remained unmatched. The CDR3 is made up of 12 amino acids. The full variable domain, its missing parts supplied by reference TRBV29-1 and TRBJ1-4, is SAVISQKPSRDICQRGTSLTIQCQVDSQVTMMFWYRQQPGQSLTLIATANQGSEATYESGFVIDKFPISRPNLTFSTLTVSNMSPEDSSIYLCSGRQGYEKLFFGSGTQLSVL.

This clone was counted between two and nine times. The chain has TRBV7-2 and TRBJ2-2; 16 bases fit TRBD2. V was pared by 7 bases and J by 5 bases, with 10 bases of the junction left unmatched. Germline V gene data show CDR1 as SGHTA and CDR2 as FQGNSA. The CDR3 has 18 amino acids. Here the CDR3 DNA reads TGTGCCAGCACCCCGGGACTAGCGGGAGGGAGGGGGACCGGGGAGCTGTTTTTT. This codes for CASTPGLAGGRGTGELFF.

The chain uses TRBV5-4 and TRBJ2-1, with 10 bases lining up with TRBD2. Germline CDR1 and CDR2: SGHNT and YYREEE (reference sequence). This CDR3 region has 18 residues. V dropped 3 bases and J dropped 7; count of bases not matched to a gene: 16. CDR3 region: CASSSWQVGPSGRNEQFF. CDR3 DNA sequence: TGTGCCAGCAGCTCTTGGCAGGTCGGCCCTAGCGGGAGAAATGAGCAGTTCTTC.

The chain has TRBV11-2 and TRBJ2-1; tentative D call: TRBD2 (5 bases). The V gene's germline CDR1 is SGHAT and CDR2 FQNNGV. CDR3 length equals 12 residues. V was shortened by 5 bases and J by 5 bases, with 7 bases between the two germline ends. CDR3 DNA: TGTGCCAGCAGCGCTAGCCACAATGAGCAGTTCTTC. Protein product: CASSASHNEQFF.